The source of this T cell receptor beta chain is a study of CXCR3-negative and CXCR3-positive naive CD8 T cells. The CDR3 runs to 15 residues. Germline assignment: CDR1 MGHDK and CDR2 SYGVNS. The TRB libraries of cDNA were built by UMI-labeled 5' RACE. TCRdb re-called the 5' RACE reads, yielding one record per CDR3 amino acid sequence without DNA. The sample has 150,000 to 180,000 distinct CDR3 sequences; the top ten hold about 0.48%. Study-level results: Each naive subset displayed comparably high diversity, whereas memory CD8+ cells displayed much lower diversity. CXCR3-positive naive cells had more hydrophobic TRB CDR3s than CXCR3-negative naive cells. Whereas memory cells differed, naive CXCR3-negative and CXCR3-positive cells shared similar TRBV-TRBJ usage.

Every CD8+ subset sample held around 300,000 flow-sorted cells, done in triplicate. CD45RO-CCR7+CD27+CD95- was the phenotype of naive CD8+ T cells. About this clonotype: What it binds is unknown.

This receptor was obtained from a human donor in good health. Some clones in this sample may be carry-over from other donors' samples. The chain has TRBV25-1 and TRBJ1-4. Input material: naive CXCR3+ CD8+ T cells from blood. Subset denoted: CD45RO-CCR7+CD27+CD95- naive CD8+ T cells expressing CXCR3 (TNR3+). CDR3 in amino acids: CASSESWTTNEKLFF.